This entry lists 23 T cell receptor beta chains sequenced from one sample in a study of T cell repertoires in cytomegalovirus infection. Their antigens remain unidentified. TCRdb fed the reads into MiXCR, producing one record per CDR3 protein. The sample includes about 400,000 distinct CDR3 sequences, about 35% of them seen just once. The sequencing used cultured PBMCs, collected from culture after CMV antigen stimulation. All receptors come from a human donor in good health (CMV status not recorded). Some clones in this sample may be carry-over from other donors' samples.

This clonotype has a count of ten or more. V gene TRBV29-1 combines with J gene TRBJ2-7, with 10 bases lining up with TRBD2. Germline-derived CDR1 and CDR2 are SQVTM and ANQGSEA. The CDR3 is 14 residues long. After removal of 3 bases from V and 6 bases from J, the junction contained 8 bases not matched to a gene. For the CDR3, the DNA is TGCAGCGTTGACGCGGGGCTAGCGGGAGTCGAGCAGTACTTC. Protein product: CSVDAGLAGVEQYF.

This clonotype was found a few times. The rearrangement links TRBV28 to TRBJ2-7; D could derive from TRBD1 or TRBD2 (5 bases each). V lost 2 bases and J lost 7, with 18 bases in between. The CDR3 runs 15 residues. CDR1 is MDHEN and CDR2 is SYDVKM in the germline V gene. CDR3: CASSLRGREIMEQYF. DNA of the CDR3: TGTGCCAGCAGTTTAAGGGGCAGGGAGATTATGGAGCAGTACTTC.

CDR3 sequence (DNA): TGTGCCATCAGTGAAAGGGGACAGGAGAACACTGAAGCTTTCTTT. This sequence encodes CAISERGQENTEAFF. The chain employs TRBV10-3 and TRBJ1-1; 8 bases match TRBD1. Germline V gene lookup returns CDR1 ENHRY and CDR2 SYGVKD. Trimming took 3 bases from V and 1 from J; bases not matched to a gene: 4. The CDR3 loop spans 15 amino acids.

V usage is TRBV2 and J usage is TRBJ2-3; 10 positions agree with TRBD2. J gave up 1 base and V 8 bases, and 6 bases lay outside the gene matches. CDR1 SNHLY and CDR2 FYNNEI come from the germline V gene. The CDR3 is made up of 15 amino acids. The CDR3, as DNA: TGTGCCAGCCGCGGACTAGCGGCAGGCACAGATACGCAGTATTTT. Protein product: CASRGLAAGTDTQYF.

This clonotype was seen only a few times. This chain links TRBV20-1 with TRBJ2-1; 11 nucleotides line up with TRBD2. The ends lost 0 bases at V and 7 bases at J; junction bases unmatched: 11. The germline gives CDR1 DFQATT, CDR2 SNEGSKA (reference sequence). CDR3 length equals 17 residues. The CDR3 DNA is TGCAGTGCTAGAGATCCCCTACTAGCGGGAGTAGCAAATGAGCAGTTCTTC. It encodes CSARDPLLAGVANEQFF.

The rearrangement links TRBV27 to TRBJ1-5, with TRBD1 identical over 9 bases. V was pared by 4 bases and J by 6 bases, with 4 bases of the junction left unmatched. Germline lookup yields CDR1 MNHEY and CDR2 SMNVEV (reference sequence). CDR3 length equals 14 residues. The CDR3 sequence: CASSYRGPIQPQHF. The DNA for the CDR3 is TGTGCCAGCAGTTACAGGGGGCCCATTCAGCCCCAGCATTTT.

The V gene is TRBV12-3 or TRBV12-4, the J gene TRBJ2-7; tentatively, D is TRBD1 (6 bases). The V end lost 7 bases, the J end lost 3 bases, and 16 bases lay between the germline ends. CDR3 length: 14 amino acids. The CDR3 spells CASMWGLGGYEQYF. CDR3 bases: TGTGCCAGCATGTGGGGGCTTGGAGGCTACGAGCAGTACTTC.

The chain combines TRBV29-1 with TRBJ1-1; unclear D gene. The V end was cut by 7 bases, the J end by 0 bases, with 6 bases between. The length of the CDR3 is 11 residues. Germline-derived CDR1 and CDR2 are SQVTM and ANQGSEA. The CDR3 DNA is TGCAGCGCGGAGGTGAACACTGAAGCTTTCTTT. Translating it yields CSAEVNTEAFF.

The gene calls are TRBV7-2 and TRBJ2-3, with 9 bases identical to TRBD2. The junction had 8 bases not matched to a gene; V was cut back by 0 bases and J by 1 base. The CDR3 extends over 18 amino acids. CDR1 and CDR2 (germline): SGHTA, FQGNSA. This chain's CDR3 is CASSLAAGGPGGTDTQYF. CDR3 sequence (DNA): TGTGCCAGCAGCTTAGCGGCGGGAGGGCCGGGGGGCACAGATACGCAGTATTTT.

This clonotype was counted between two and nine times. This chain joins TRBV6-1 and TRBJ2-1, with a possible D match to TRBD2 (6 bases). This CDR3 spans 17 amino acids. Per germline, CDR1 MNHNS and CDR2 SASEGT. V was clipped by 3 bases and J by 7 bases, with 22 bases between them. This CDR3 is CASSDRIGRRDGNEQFF. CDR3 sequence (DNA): TGTGCCAGCAGTGATCGGATTGGTAGGCGGGATGGGAATGAGCAGTTCTTC.

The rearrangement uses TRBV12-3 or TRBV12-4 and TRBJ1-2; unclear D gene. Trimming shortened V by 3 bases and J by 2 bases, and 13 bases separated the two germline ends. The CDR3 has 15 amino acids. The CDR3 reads CASSFGQVENYGYTF. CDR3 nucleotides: TGTGCCAGCAGTTTCGGGCAGGTAGAGAACTATGGCTACACCTTC.

The CDR3 here is CASSLDANRYSGNTIYF. The CDR3 nucleotides are TGTGCCAGCAGCTTAGACGCCAACCGCTACTCTGGAAACACCATATATTTT. This sequence joins TRBV11-2 and TRBJ1-3; D is unclear. V dropped 0 bases and J dropped 0 bases, with 12 bases sitting between them. Germline CDR1 and CDR2: SGHAT and FQNNGV. The CDR3 contains 17 residues.

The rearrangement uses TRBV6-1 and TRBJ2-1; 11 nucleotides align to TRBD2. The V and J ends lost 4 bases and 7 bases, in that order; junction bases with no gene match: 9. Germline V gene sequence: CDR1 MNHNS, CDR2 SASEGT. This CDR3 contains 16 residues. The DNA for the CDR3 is TGTGCCAGCAGTGCCGGGACTAGCGGTGGCGGGAATGAGCAGTTCTTC. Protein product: CASSAGTSGGGNEQFF.

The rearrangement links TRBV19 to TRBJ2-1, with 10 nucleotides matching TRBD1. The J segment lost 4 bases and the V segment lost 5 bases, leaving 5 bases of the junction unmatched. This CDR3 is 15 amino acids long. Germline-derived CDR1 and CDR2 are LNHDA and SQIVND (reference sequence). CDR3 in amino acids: CASSYRDRGYNEQFF. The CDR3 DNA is TGTGCCAGTAGTTATCGGGACAGGGGATACAATGAGCAGTTCTTC.

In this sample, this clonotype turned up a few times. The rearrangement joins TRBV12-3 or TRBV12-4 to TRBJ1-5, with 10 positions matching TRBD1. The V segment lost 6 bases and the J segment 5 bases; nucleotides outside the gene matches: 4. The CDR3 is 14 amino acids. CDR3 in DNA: TGTGCCAGCAGCGGGACAGGGGAGGATCAGCCCCAGCATTTT. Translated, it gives CASSGTGEDQPQHF.

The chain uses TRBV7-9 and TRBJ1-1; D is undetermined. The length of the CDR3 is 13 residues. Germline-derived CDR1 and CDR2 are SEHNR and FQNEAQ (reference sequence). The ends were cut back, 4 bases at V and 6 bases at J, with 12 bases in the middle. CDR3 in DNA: TGTGCCAGCAGCTCTTACACCGACGCTGAAGCTTTCTTT. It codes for CASSSYTDAEAFF.

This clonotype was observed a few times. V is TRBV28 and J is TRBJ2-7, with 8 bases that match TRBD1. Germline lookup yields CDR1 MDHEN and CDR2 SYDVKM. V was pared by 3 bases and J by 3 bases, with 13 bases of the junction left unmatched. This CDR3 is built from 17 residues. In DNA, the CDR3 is TGTGCCAGCAGTTTCCCTCGACAGGGACAGGAGATCTACGAGCAGTACTTC. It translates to CASSFPRQGQEIYEQYF.

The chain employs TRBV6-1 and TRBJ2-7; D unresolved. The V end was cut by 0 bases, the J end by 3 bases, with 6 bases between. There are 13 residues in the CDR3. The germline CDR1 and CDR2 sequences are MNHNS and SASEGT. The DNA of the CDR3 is TGTGCCAGCAGTGAAGCAACGGACTACGAGCAGTACGTC. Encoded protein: CASSEATDYEQYV.

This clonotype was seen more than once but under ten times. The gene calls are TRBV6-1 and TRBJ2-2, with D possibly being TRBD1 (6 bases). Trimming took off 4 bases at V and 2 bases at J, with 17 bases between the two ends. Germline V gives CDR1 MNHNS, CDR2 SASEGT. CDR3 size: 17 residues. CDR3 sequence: CASSVIWSGVNTGELFF. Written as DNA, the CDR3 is TGTGCCAGCAGTGTTATCTGGTCAGGGGTCAACACCGGGGAGCTGTTTTTT.

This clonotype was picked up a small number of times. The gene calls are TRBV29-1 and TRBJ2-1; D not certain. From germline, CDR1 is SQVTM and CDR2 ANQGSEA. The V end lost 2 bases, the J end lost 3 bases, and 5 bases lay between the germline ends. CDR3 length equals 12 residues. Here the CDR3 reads CSVENSYNEQFF. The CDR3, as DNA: TGCAGCGTTGAAAACAGCTACAATGAGCAGTTCTTC.

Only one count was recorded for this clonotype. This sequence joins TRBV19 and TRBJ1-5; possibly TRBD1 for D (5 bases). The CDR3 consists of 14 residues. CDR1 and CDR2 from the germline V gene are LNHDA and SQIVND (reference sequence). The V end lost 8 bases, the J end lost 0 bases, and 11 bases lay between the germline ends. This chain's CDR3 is CASEMTDSNQPQHF. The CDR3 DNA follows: TGTGCCAGTGAGATGACAGATAGCAATCAGCCCCAGCATTTT.

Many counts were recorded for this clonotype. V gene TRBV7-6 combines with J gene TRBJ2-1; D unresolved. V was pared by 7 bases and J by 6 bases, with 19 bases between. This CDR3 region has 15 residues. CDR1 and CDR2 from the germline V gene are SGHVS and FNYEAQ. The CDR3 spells CASTDTRSSSNEQFF. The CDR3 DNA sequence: TGTGCCAGCACCGATACGAGGTCCAGTAGCAATGAGCAGTTCTTC.

CDR3 sequence (DNA): TGCAGCGTTGTCGGTGCCAGGGACAGGGGGGCCGATGAGCAGTTCTTC. Amino acids: CSVVGARDRGADEQFF. This chain uses TRBV29-1 with TRBJ2-1; 11 bases fit TRBD1. V lost 4 bases and J lost 8; bases outside the gene matches: 13. The CDR3 loop spans 16 amino acids. CDR1 and CDR2 (germline): SQVTM, ANQGSEA.